Presented here are 12 T cell receptor beta chains from one specimen sequenced in a study of technical replicates of blood from several donors. The table came from immunoSEQ multiplex PCR; TCRdb's copy has only in-frame clones and leaves some out. The sample consists of about 74,000 clones, 95% of them appearing once. The specimen was T cells isolated from PBMCs. The source of these receptors is a human donor in good health.

This chain joins TRBV15 and TRBJ1-1, with no clear D. This CDR3 spans 13 amino acids. The V and J ends lost 1 base and 6 bases respectively, with 9 bases between them. Germline lookup yields CDR1 LNHNV and CDR2 YYDKDF (reference sequence). The CDR3 protein is CATSRARNSEAFF. The CDR3 nucleotides are TGTGCCACCAGCAGAGCCAGGAATTCTGAAGCTTTCTTT.

Many counts were recorded for this clone. The rearrangement joins TRBV5-1 to TRBJ2-7; 9 bases fit TRBD1. CDR3 length equals 15 residues. The germline gives CDR1 SGHRS, CDR2 YFSETQ. The V gene end was trimmed by 4 bases and the J gene end by 6 bases; junction bases not matched to a gene: 11. CDR3 loop: CASSLTGTGYSEQYF. The CDR3 DNA follows: TGCGCCAGCAGCCTCACCGGGACAGGGTATTCCGAGCAGTACTTC.

This chain connects TRBV7-9 to TRBJ2-1; TRBD2 aligns across 13 bases. CDR1 is SEHNR and CDR2 is FQNEAQ in the germline V gene (reference sequence). This CDR3 comprises 15 residues. V lost 5 bases and J lost 8; bases outside the gene matches: 6. The CDR3 loop reads CASSLRTSGSYEQFF. The CDR3 DNA sequence: TGTGCCAGCAGCCTACGGACTAGCGGGAGCTATGAGCAGTTCTTC.

The chain uses TRBV5-1 and TRBJ2-1; 9 bases line up with TRBD2. Germline V gene lookup returns CDR1 SGHRS and CDR2 YFSETQ. This CDR3 comprises 16 residues. The V and J ends lost 4 bases and 4 bases, in that order; junction bases with no gene match: 9. CDR3 region: CASSLGLAKGYNEQFF. The CDR3 DNA follows: TGCGCCAGCAGCCTCGGACTAGCGAAGGGGTACAATGAGCAGTTCTTC. The variable domain in full, with the rest retrieved from reference TRBV5-1 and TRBJ2-1, is KAGVTQTPRYLIKTRGQQVTLSCSPISGHRSVSWYQQTPGQGLQFLFEYFSETQRNKGNFPGRFSGRQFSNSRSEMNVSTLELGDSALYLCASSLGLAKGYNEQFFGPGTRLTVL.

The rearrangement uses TRBV19 and TRBJ1-2; 10 positions match TRBD1. Trimming removed 5 bases from V and 3 bases from J; junction bases left unmatched: 6. This CDR3 spans 15 amino acids. Germline CDR1 and CDR2: LNHDA and SQIVND (reference sequence). The CDR3 sequence is CASSLSGQGDYGYTF. CDR3 DNA sequence: TGTGCCAGTAGTCTTTCCGGACAGGGGGACTATGGCTACACCTTC. The full variable domain, in which reference TRBV19 and TRBJ1-2 provide the parts outside the CDR3, is DGGITQSPKYLFRKEGQNVTLSCEQNLNHDAMYWYRQDPGQGLRLIYYSQIVNDFQKGDIAEGYSVSREKKESFPLTVTSAQKNPTAFYLCASSLSGQGDYGYTFGSGTRLTVV.

The V and J genes are TRBV10-3 and TRBJ1-1; D remains ambiguous. Trimming removed 0 bases from V and 0 bases from J, with 8 bases in between. Germline CDR1 is ENHRY and CDR2 is SYGVKD. This CDR3 is 15 amino acids long. Here the CDR3 DNA reads TGTGCCATCAGTGAGTCCAGACACCTGAACACTGAAGCTTTCTTT. This translates into CAISESRHLNTEAFF.

The chain employs TRBV27 and TRBJ1-2; 9 bases fit TRBD1. V gave up 1 base and J gave up 3 bases; unmatched junction bases: 3. Germline CDR1 is MNHEY and CDR2 is SMNVEV (reference sequence). The CDR3 loop spans 15 amino acids. The CDR3 protein is CASSLWDRVDYGYTF. CDR3 in DNA: TGTGCCAGCAGTTTATGGGACAGGGTCGACTATGGCTACACCTTC.

This chain connects TRBV15 to TRBJ1-1, with D uncertain. This CDR3 region has 15 residues. Trimming removed 2 bases at V and 1 base at J, with 11 bases between. Germline CDR1 is LNHNV and CDR2 is YYDKDF (reference sequence). This chain's CDR3 is CATSRTSNRNTEAFF. Written as DNA, the CDR3 is TGTGCCACCAGCAGAACTAGCAACCGGAACACTGAAGCTTTCTTT.

Only a few counts were recorded for this clone. The V and J genes are TRBV5-1 and TRBJ1-1; D perhaps matches TRBD1 (6 bases). This CDR3 is built from 14 residues. Trimming removed 1 base at V and 6 bases at J, with 13 bases between. Germline assignment: CDR1 SGHRS and CDR2 YFSETQ. The CDR3 DNA reads TGCGCCAGCAGCTTGACAGGGTACTCTTCTGAAGCTTTCTTT. It specifies CASSLTGYSSEAFF.

DNA of the CDR3: TGTGCCAGCAGCCAGACGATTGGAGGGGGGGAGCTGTTTTTT. Its protein is CASSQTIGGGELFF. The J gene is TRBJ2-2, the V gene TRBV4-2, with D perhaps matching TRBD2 (6 bases). Trimming left V 3 bases short and J 8 bases short, with 13 bases between. This CDR3 is built from 14 residues. Per the germline V gene, CDR1 is LGHNA and CDR2 is YNFKEQ.

This clone was recorded once. The chain is built from TRBV7-2 and TRBJ2-2; D perhaps matches TRBD2 (5 bases). Germline V gene lookup returns CDR1 SGHTA and CDR2 FQGNSA. CDR3 size: 17 residues. Trimming shortened V by 1 base and J by 2 bases, and 14 bases separated the two germline ends. The CDR3 loop reads CASSLEGTRGNTGELFF. The CDR3 region has the DNA TGTGCCAGCAGCTTAGAAGGAACTAGAGGAAACACCGGGGAGCTGTTTTTT.

V is TRBV9 and J is TRBJ2-1; 16 bases are shared with TRBD2. Germline trimming cut 3 bases from V and 0 bases from J; bases unmatched to any gene: 6. The germline V gene has CDR1 SGDLS and CDR2 YYNGEE. The CDR3 covers 19 residues. CDR3: CASSGQGLAGGPSYNEQFF. The CDR3 nucleotides read TGTGCCAGCAGCGGACAGGGACTAGCGGGAGGGCCCTCCTACAATGAGCAGTTCTTC.